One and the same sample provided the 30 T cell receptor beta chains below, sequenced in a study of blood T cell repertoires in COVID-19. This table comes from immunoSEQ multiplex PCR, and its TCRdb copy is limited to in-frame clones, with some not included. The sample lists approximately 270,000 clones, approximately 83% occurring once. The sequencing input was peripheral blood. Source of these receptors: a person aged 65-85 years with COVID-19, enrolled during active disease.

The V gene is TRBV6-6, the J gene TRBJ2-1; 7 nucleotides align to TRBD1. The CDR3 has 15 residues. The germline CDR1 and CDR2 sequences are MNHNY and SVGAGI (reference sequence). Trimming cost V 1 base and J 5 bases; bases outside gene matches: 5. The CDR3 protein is CASSYWDSPNNEQFF. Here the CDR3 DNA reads TGTGCCAGCAGTTACTGGGACAGCCCTAACAATGAGCAGTTCTTC.

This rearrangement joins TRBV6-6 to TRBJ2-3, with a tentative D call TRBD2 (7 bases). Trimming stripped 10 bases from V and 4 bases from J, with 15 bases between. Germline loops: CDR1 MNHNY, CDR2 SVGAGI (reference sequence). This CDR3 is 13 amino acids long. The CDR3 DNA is TGTGCCACCCTCTGGGGGGGCTCAGATACGCAGTATTTT. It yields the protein CATLWGGSDTQYF.

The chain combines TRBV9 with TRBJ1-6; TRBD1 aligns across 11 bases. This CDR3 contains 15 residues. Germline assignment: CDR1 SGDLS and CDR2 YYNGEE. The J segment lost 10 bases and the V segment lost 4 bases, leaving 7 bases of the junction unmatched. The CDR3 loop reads CASSPGQGVKSPLHF. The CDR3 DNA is TGTGCCAGCAGCCCGGGACAGGGGGTCAAGTCACCCCTCCACTTT.

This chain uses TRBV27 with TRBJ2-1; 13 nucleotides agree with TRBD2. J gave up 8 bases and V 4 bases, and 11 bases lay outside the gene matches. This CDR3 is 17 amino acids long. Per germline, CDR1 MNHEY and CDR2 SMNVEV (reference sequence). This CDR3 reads CASSSNKLAGGPHEQFF. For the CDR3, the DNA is TGTGCCAGCAGTTCCAATAAACTAGCGGGAGGGCCACATGAGCAGTTCTTC.

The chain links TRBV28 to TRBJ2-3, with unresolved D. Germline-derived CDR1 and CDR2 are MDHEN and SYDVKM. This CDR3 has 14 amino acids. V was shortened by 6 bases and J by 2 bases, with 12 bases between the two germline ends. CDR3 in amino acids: CASRRSLNTDTQYF. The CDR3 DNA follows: TGTGCCAGCAGACGAAGCCTTAACACAGATACGCAGTATTTT.

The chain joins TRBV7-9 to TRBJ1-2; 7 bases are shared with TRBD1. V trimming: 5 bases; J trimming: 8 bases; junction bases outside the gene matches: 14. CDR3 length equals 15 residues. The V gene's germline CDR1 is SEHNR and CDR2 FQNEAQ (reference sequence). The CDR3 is CASSLRQGSTEGYTF. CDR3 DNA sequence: TGTGCCAGCAGCCTGCGACAGGGATCCACCGAGGGCTACACCTTC.

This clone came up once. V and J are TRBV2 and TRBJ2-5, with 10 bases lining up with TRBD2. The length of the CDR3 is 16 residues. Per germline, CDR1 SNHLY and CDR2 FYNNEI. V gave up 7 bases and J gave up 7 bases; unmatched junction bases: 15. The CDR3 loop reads CASKPSGGRGPGTQYF. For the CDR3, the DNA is TGTGCCAGCAAGCCTAGCGGGGGTAGGGGGCCGGGGACCCAGTACTTC.

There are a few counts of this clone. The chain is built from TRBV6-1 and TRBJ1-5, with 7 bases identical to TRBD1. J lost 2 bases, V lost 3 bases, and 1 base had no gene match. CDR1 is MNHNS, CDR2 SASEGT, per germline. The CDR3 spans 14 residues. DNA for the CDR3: TGTGCCAGCAGTGACAGGGGGGGCAATCAGCCCCAGCATTTT. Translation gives CASSDRGGNQPQHF.

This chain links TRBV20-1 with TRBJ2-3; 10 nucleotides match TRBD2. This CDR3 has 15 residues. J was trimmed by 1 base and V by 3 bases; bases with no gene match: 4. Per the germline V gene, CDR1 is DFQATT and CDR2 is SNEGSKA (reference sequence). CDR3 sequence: CSASVAGGGTDTQYF. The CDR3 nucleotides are TGCAGTGCTAGTGTAGCGGGAGGAGGCACAGATACGCAGTATTTT.

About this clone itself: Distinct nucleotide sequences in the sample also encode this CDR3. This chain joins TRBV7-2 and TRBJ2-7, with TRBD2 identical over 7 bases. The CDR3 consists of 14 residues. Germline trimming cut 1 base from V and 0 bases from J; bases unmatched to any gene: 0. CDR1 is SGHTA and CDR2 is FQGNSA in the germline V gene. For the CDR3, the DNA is TGTGCCAGCAGCTTAGGCGGGGGCTCCTACGAGCAGTACTTC. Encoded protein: CASSLGGGSYEQYF.

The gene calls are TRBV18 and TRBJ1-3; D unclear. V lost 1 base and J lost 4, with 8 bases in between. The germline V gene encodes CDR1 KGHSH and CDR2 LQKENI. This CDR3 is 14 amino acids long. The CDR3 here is CASSPRHSGNTIYF. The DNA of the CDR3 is TGTGCCAGCTCACCACGTCATTCCGGAAACACCATATATTTT.

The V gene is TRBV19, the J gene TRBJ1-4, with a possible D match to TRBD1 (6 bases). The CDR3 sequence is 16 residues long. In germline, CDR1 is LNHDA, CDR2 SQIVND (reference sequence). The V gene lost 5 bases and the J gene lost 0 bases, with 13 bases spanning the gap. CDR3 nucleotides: TGTGCCAGTAGTGTGACAGGATTTACAACTAATGAAAAACTGTTTTTT. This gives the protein CASSVTGFTTNEKLFF.

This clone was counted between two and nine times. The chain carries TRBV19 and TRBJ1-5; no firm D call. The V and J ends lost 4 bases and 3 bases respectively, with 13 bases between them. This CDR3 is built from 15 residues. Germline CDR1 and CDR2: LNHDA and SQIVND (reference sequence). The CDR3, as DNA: TGTGCCAGTAGTACGGTCAGGTTGGCCAATCAGCCCCAGCATTTT. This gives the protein CASSTVRLANQPQHF. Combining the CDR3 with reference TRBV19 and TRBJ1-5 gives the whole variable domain DGGITQSPKYLFRKEGQNVTLSCEQNLNHDAMYWYRQDPGQGLRLIYYSQIVNDFQKGDIAEGYSVSREKKESFPLTVTSAQKNPTAFYLCASSTVRLANQPQHFGDGTRLSIL.

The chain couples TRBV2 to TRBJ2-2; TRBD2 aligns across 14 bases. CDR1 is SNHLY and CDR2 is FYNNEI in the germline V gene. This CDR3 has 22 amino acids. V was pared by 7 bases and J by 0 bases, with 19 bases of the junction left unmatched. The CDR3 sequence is CASIQGHWGTSGGNANTGELFF. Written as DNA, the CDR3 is TGTGCCAGCATACAGGGACACTGGGGGACTAGCGGGGGAAACGCGAACACCGGGGAGCTGTTTTTT.

The CDR3 sequence is CASSPSYLDNEQYF. CDR3 DNA sequence: TGTGCCAGCAGCCCATCGTATTTAGATAACGAGCAGTACTTC. The chain recombines TRBV5-4 with TRBJ2-7; D gene ambiguous. CDR3 size: 14 residues. Trimming removed 4 bases from V and 5 bases from J, with 16 bases in between. Germline CDR1 is SGHNT and CDR2 is YYREEE (reference sequence). The whole variable domain, filled in from reference TRBV5-4 and TRBJ2-7, reads ETGVTQSPTHLIKTRGQQVTLRCSSQSGHNTVSWYQQALGQGPQFIFQYYREEENGRGNFPPRFSGLQFPNYSSELNVNALELDDSALYLCASSPSYLDNEQYFGPGTRLTVT.

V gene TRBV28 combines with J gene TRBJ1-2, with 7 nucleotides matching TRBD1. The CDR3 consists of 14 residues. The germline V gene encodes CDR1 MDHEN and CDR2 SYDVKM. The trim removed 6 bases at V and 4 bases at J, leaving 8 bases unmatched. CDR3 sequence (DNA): TGTGCCAGCAGACTAGACAGGGCCGGCTATGGCTACACCTTC. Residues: CASRLDRAGYGYTF.

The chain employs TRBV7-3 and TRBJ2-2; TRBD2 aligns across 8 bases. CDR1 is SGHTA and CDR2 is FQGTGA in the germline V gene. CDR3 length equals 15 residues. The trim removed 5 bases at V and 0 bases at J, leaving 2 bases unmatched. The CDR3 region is CASSRGGSNTGELFF. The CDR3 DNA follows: TGTGCCAGCAGCCGGGGGGGCTCGAACACCGGGGAGCTGTTTTTT.

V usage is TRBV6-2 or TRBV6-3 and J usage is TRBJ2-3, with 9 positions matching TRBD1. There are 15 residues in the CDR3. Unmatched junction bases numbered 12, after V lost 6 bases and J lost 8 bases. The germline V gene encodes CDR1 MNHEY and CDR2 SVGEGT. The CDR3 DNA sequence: TGTGCCAGCAGGCCTCGGACAGGGGAGAGGGGTACGCAGTATTTT. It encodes CASRPRTGERGTQYF.

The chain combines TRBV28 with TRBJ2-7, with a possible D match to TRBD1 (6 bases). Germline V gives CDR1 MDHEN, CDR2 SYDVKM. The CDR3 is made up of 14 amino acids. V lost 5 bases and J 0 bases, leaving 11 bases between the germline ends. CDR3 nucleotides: TGTGCCAGCAGTCTATACAGGGCCTCCTACGAGCAGTACTTC. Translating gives CASSLYRASYEQYF.

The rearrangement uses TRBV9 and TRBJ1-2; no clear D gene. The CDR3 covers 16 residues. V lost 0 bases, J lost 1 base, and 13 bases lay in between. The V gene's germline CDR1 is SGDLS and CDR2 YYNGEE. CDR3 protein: CASSVDQSRHNYGYTF. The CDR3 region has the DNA TGTGCCAGCAGCGTAGACCAGAGCAGACATAACTATGGCTACACCTTC.

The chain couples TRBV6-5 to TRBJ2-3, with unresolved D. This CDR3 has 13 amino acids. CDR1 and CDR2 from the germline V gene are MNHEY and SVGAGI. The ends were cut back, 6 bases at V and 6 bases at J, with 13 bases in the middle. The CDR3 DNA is TGTGCCAGCAGCTCGGTTAGTTCGGATACGCAGTATTTT. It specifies CASSSVSSDTQYF.

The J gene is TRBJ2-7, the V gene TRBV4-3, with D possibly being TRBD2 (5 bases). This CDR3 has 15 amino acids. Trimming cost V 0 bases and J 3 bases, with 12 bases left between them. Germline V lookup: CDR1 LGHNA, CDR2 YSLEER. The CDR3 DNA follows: TGCGCCAGCAGCCAAGAAGCCCGGGGATTCTACGAGCAGTACTTC. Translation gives CASSQEARGFYEQYF.

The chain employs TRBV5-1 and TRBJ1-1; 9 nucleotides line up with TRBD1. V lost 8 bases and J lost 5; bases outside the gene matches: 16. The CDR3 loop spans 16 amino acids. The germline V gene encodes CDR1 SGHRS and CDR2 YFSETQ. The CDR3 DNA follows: TGCGCCAGTACTATGGGACAGGGCGACTCAGGGACTGAAGCTTTCTTT. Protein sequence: CASTMGQGDSGTEAFF.

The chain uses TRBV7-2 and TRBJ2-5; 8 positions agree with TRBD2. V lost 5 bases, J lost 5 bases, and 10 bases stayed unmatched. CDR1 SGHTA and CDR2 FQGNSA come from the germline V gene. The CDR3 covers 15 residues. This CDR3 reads CASSHNNGGAETQYF. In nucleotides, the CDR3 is TGTGCCAGCAGCCATAATAACGGGGGGGCGGAGACCCAGTACTTC.

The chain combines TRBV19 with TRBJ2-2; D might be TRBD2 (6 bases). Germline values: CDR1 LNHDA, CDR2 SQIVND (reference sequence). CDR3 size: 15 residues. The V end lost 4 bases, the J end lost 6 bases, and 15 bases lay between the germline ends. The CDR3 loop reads CASSTGTAGSGELFF. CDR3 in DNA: TGTGCCAGTAGTACCGGGACTGCCGGCTCCGGGGAGCTGTTTTTT. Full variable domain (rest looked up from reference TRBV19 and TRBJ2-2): DGGITQSPKYLFRKEGQNVTLSCEQNLNHDAMYWYRQDPGQGLRLIYYSQIVNDFQKGDIAEGYSVSREKKESFPLTVTSAQKNPTAFYLCASSTGTAGSGELFFGEGSRLTVL.

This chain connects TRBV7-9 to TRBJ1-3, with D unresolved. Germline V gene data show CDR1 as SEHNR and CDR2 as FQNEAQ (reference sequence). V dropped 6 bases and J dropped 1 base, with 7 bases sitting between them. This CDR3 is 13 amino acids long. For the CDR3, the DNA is TGTGCCAGCAGGGAGGGATCTGGAAACACCATATATTTT. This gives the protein CASREGSGNTIYF.

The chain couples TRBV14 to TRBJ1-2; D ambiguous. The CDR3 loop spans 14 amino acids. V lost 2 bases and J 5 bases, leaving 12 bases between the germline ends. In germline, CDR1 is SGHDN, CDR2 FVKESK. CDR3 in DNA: TGTGCCAGCAGCCAAAACATGAAGAATTATGGCTACACCTTC. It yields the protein CASSQNMKNYGYTF. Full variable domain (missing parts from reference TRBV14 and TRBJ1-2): EAGVTQFPSHSVIEKGQTVTLRCDPISGHDNLYWYRRVMGKEIKFLLHFVKESKQDESGMPNNRFLAERTGGTYSTLKVQPAELEDSGVYFCASSQNMKNYGYTFGSGTRLTVV.

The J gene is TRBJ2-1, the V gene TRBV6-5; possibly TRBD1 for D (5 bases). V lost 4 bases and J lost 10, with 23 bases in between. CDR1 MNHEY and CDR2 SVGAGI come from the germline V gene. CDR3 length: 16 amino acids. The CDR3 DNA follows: TGTGCCAGCAGTTCCATCCGGTTCAGGGCCGAAGGGGAGCAGTTCTTC. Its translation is CASSSIRFRAEGEQFF.

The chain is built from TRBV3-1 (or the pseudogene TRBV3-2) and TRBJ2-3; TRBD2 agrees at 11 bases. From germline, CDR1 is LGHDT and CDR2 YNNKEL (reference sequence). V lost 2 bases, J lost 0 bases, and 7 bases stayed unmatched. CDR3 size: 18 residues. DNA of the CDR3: TGTGCCAGCAGCCAATATAGCGGGGGGGGTACCAGCACAGATACGCAGTATTTT. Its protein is CASSQYSGGGTSTDTQYF.

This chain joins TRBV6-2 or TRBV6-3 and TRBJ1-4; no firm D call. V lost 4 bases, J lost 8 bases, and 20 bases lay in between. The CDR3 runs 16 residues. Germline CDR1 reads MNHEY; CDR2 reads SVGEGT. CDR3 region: CASSSVPGRGAEKLFF. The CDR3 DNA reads TGTGCCAGCAGTTCTGTCCCCGGCCGAGGAGCGGAAAAACTGTTTTTT.